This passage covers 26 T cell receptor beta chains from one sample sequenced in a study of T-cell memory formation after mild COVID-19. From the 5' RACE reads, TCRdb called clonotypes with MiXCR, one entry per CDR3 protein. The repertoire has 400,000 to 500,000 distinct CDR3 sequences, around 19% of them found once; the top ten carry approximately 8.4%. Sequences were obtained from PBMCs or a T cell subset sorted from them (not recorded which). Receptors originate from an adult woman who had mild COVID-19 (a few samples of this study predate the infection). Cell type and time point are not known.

The CDR3 is CASSYLRDRPAEQYF. DNA of the CDR3: TGTGCCAGCAGTTACCTCCGGGACAGGCCCGCCGAGCAGTACTTC. The J gene is TRBJ2-7, the V gene TRBV6-2 or TRBV6-3; 8 bases are shared with TRBD1. The trim removed 2 bases at V and 6 bases at J, leaving 9 bases unmatched. Germline CDR1 MNHEY, CDR2 SVGEGT. The CDR3 is 15 amino acids.

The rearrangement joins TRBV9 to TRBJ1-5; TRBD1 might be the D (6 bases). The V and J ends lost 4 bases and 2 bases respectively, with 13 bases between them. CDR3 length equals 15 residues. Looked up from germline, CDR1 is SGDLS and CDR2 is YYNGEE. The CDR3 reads CASSLMDSGNQPQHF. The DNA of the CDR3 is TGTGCCAGCAGCTTAATGGACAGCGGCAATCAGCCCCAGCATTTT.

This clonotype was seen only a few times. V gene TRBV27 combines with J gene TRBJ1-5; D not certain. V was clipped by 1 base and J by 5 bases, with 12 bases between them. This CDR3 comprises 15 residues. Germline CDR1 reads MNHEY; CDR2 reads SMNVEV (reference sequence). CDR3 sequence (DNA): TGTGCCAGCAGTTTATGGCCCCAACGGGATCAGCCCCAGCATTTT. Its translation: CASSLWPQRDQPQHF.

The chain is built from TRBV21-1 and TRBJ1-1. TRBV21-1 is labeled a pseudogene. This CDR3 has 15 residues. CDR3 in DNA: TGTGCCATCCGGGCGAGGGGGAGGTCGAGCACTGAAGCTTTCTTT. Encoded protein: CAIRARGRSSTEAFF.

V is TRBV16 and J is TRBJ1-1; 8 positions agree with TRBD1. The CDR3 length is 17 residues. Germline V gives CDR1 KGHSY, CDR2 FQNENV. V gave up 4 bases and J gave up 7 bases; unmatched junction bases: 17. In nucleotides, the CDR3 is TGTGCCAGCAGCCGCATCGCATTTAGGCAGGGGGCGATTGAAGCTTTCTTT. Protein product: CASSRIAFRQGAIEAFF.

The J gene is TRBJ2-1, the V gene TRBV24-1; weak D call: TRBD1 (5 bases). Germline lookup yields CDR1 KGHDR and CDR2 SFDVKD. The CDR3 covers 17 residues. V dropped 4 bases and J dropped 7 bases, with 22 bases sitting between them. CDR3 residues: CATSEVWTRPAKNEQFF. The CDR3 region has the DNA TGTGCCACCAGTGAGGTCTGGACAAGACCAGCTAAGAATGAGCAGTTCTTC.

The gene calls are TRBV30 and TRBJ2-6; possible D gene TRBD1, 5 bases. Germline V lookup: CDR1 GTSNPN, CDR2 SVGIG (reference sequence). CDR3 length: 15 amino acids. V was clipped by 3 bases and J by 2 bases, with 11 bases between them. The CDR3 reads CAWSRKQAGANVLTF. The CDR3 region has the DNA TGTGCCTGGAGCCGAAAACAGGCTGGGGCCAACGTCCTGACTTTC.

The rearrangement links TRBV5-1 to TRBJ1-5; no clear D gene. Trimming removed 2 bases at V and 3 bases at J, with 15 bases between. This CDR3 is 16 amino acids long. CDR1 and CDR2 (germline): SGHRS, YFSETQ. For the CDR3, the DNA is TGCGCCAGCAGCTTAACGGGGAACGGGAACAATCAGCCCCAGCATTTT. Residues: CASSLTGNGNNQPQHF.

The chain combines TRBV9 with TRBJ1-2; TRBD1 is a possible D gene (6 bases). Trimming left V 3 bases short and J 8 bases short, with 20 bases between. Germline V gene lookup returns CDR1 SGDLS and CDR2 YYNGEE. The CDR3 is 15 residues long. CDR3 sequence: CASSESRGDVSGYTF. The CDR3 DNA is TGTGCCAGCAGCGAAAGTAGGGGGGACGTCTCCGGCTACACCTTC.

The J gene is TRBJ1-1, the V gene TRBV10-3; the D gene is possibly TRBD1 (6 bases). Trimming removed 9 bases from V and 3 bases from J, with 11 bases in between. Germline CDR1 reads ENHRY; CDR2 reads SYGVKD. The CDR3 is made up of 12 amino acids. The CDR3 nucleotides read TGTGCCATGGGGGGGCCGGACACTGAAGCTTTCTTT. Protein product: CAMGGPDTEAFF.

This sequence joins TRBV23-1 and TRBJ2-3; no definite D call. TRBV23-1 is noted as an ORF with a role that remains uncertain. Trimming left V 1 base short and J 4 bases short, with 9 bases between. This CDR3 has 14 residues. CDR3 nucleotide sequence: TGCGCCAGCAGTCAATACTCGAAGCCAGATACGCAGTATTTT. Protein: CASSQYSKPDTQYF.

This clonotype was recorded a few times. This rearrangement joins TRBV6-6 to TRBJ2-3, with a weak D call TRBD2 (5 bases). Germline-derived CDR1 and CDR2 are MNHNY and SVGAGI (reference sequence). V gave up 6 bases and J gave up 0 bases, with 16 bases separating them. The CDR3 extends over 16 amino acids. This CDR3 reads CASRPWGAASTDTQYF. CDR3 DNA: TGTGCCAGCAGACCTTGGGGAGCGGCTAGCACAGATACGCAGTATTTT.

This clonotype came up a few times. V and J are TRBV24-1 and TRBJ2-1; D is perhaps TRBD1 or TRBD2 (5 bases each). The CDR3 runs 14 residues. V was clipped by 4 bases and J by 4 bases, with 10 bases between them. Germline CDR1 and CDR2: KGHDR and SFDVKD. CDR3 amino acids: CATSEGPTYNEQFF. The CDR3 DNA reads TGTGCCACCAGTGAGGGACCGACGTACAATGAGCAGTTCTTC.

The chain's CDR3 is CASSLVLTGIGGELFF. CDR3 DNA sequence: TGCGCCAGCAGCTTAGTTCTAACAGGGATCGGCGGGGAGCTGTTTTTT. V gene TRBV5-1 combines with J gene TRBJ2-2; D possibly corresponds to TRBD1 (6 bases). Germline V gives CDR1 SGHRS, CDR2 YFSETQ. There are 16 residues in the CDR3. V lost 2 bases to trimming and J lost 7 bases, with 18 bases between them. The whole variable domain, filled in from reference TRBV5-1 and TRBJ2-2, reads KAGVTQTPRYLIKTRGQQVTLSCSPISGHRSVSWYQQTPGQGLQFLFEYFSETQRNKGNFPGRFSGRQFSNSRSEMNVSTLELGDSALYLCASSLVLTGIGGELFFGEGSRLTVL.

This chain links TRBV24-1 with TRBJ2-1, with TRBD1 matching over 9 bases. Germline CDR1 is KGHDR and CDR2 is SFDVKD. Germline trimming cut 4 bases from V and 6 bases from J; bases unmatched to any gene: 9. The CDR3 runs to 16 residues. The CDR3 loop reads CATSDPDRGRGNEQFF. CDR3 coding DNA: TGTGCCACCAGTGACCCCGACAGGGGGAGGGGCAATGAGCAGTTCTTC.

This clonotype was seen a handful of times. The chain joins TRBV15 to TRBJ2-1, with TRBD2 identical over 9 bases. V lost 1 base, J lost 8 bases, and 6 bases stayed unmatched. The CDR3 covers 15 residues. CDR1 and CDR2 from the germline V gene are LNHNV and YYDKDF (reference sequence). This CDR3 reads CATSRAGTSFDEQFF. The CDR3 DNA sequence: TGTGCCACCAGCAGAGCCGGGACTAGCTTCGATGAGCAGTTCTTC. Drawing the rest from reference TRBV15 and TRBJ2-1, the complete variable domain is DAMVIQNPRYQVTQFGKPVTLSCSQTLNHNVMYWYQQKSSQAPKLLFHYYDKDFNNEADTPDNFQSRRPNTSFCFLDIRSPGLGDTAMYLCATSRAGTSFDEQFFGPGTRLTVL.

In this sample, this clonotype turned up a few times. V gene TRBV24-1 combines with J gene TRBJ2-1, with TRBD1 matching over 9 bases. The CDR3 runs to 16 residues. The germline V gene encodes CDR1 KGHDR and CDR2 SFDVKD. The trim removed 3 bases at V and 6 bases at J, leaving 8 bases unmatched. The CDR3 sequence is CATSDLGGQGINEQFF. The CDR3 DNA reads TGTGCCACCAGTGATCTAGGGGGACAGGGAATCAATGAGCAGTTCTTC.

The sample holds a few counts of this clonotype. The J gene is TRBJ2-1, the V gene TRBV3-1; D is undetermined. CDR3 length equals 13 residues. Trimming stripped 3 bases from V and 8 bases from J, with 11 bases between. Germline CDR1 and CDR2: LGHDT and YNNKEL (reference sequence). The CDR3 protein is CASSHSGRDEQFF. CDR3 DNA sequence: TGTGCCAGCAGCCACTCCGGTAGGGATGAGCAGTTCTTC.

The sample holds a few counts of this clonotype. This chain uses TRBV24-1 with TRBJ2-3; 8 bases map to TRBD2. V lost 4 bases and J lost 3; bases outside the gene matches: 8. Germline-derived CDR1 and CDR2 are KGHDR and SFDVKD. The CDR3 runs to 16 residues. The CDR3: CATSETLAGITDTQYF. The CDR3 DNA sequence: TGTGCCACCAGTGAGACCTTAGCGGGGATTACAGATACGCAGTATTTT.

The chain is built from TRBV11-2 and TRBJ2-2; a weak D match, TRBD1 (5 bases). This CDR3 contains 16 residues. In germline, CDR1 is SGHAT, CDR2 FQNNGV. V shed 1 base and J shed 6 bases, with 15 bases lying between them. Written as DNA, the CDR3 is TGTGCCAGCAGCTTAGCTACAGGTGGGGCCGCCGGGGAGCTGTTTTTT. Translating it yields CASSLATGGAAGELFF. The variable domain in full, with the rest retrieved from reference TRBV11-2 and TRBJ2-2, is EAGVAQSPRYKIIEKRQSVAFWCNPISGHATLYWYQQILGQGPKLLIQFQNNGVVDDSQLPKDRFSAERLKGVDSTLKIQPAKLEDSAVYLCASSLATGGAAGELFFGEGSRLTVL.

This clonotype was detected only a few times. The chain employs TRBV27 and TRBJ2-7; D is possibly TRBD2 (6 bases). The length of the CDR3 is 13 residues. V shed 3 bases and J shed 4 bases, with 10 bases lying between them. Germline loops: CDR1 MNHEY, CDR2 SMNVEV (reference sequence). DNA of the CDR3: TGTGCCAGCAGTTTGGAGGGGAGGTACGAGCAGTACTTC. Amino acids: CASSLEGRYEQYF.

CDR3 loop: CASSKQGNEQYF. The CDR3 DNA reads TGTGCCAGCAGCAAACAGGGCAACGAGCAGTACTTC. The chain carries TRBV2 and TRBJ2-7; a weak D match, TRBD1 (6 bases). Trimming cost V 6 bases and J 5 bases, with 11 bases left between them. CDR1 SNHLY and CDR2 FYNNEI come from the germline V gene. The CDR3 has 12 residues.

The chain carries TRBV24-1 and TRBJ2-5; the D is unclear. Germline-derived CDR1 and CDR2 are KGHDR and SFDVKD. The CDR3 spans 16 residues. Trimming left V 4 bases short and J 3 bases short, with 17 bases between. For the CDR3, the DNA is TGTGCCACCAGTGACCAACATTCAAGGGTAAAAGAGACCCAGTACTTC. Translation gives CATSDQHSRVKETQYF.

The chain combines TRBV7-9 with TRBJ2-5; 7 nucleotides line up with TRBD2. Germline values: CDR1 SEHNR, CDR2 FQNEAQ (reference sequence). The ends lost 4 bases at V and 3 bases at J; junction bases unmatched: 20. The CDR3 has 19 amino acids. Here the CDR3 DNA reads TGTGCCAGCAGCTCACTGACCCGTAACCCCCTCCGGGGGGAAGAGACCCAGTACTTC. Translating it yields CASSSLTRNPLRGEETQYF.

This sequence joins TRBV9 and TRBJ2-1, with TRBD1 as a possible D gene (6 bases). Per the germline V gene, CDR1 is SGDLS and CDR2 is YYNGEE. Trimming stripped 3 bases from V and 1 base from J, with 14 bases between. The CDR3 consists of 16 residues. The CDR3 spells CASSGSTGSSYNEQFF. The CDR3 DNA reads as TGTGCCAGCAGCGGGAGTACAGGGAGTTCCTACAATGAGCAGTTCTTC.

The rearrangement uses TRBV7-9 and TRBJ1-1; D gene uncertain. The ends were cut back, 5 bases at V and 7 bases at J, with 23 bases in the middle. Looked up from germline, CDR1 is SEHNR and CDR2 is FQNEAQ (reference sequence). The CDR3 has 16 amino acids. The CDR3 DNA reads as TGTGCCAGCAGCCCAGACCTCCGGTACCAAGGTAGTGAAGCTTTCTTT. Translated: CASSPDLRYQGSEAFF.